This T cell receptor (beta chain) stems from a study of T cell responses to AZD1222 COVID-19 vaccine. Study outcomes and limitations: Spike-wide vaccine-associated CD4 TCRs dominated at 160-218 and 743-854. There were mostly white British donors and more females than males, and clonal diversity was possibly underestimated. Epitopes outside B.1.351 and B.1.1.7 mutated regions reportedly drew nearly half of spike TCRs.

The protocol was immunoSEQ multiplex PCR, while the TCRdb copy is restricted to in-frame clones and leaves out a portion. The table lists 150,000 to 200,000 clones, approximately 87% of them singletons. In this sample, this clone turned up a few times. Antigen: not known. Trimming pared 2 bases from V and 0 bases from J, leaving 4 bases between. This CDR3 comprises 15 residues. Germline lookup yields CDR1 KGHDR and CDR2 SFDVKD. This receptor was obtained from an adult in good health. Sequences were derived from peripheral blood, sampled on day 0 of MenACWY control vaccination. The rearrangement links TRBV24-1 to TRBJ1-6; D is uncertain. CDR3 DNA sequence: TGTGCCACCAGTGATTCGAGCTCCTATAATTCACCCCTCCACTTT. It encodes CATSDSSSYNSPLHF.